The 25 T cell receptor beta chains listed next were all sequenced from one sample in a study of blood T cell repertoires in COVID-19. Clones were read by immunoSEQ multiplex PCR, and TCRdb kept only the in-frame ones, dropping some. The table records about 46,000 clones, over 80% of them present only once. Sequencing used peripheral blood. The receptors come from a man in his fifties with acute or convalescent COVID-19.

CDR3 nucleotide sequence: TGCGCCAGCAGCTGGTTTGGACTGACGAATAATTCACCCCTCCACTTT. The encoded protein is CASSWFGLTNNSPLHF. The gene calls are TRBV5-1 and TRBJ1-6; D remains ambiguous. Germline-derived CDR1 and CDR2 are SGHRS and YFSETQ. Trimming took off 3 bases at V and 5 bases at J, with 15 bases between the two ends. The CDR3 has 16 amino acids.

The chain uses TRBV2 and TRBJ1-2, with no clear D. Looked up from germline, CDR1 is SNHLY and CDR2 is FYNNEI. The V end was cut by 5 bases, the J end by 2 bases, with 21 bases between. The CDR3 loop spans 17 amino acids. The CDR3 loop reads CASSLDREASGNYGYTF. In DNA, the CDR3 is TGTGCCAGCAGTCTTGACCGGGAGGCGAGTGGGAACTATGGCTACACCTTC.

The V and J genes are TRBV7-9 and TRBJ2-7, with TRBD1 identical over 11 bases. CDR1 and CDR2 from the germline V gene are SEHNR and FQNEAQ (reference sequence). This CDR3 has 15 amino acids. Trimming took 4 bases from V and 5 from J; bases not matched to a gene: 7. DNA of the CDR3: TGTGCCAGCAGCTCCCCCGGGACAGGGGGGAACGAGCAGTACTTC. It yields the protein CASSSPGTGGNEQYF.

This rearrangement joins TRBV9 to TRBJ1-2; no firm D call. Per germline, CDR1 SGDLS and CDR2 YYNGEE. Trimming shortened V by 4 bases and J by 3 bases, and 13 bases separated the two germline ends. The CDR3 is 14 amino acids. The CDR3 loop reads CASSPRGPYYGYTF. The CDR3 nucleotides are TGTGCCAGCAGCCCGAGAGGCCCCTACTATGGCTACACCTTC.

The rearrangement joins TRBV24-1 to TRBJ2-5, with D unclear. V gave up 6 bases and J gave up 4 bases, with 8 bases separating them. The CDR3 is 12 amino acids. Per germline, CDR1 KGHDR and CDR2 SFDVKD. CDR3 sequence: CATSSPGETQYF. The CDR3, as DNA: TGTGCCACCAGTAGTCCCGGAGAGACCCAGTACTTC.

The CDR3 nucleotides read TGTGCCAGCAGTGAATGGGGACAGGATGATGGCTACACCTTC. This translates into CASSEWGQDDGYTF. The chain employs TRBV2 and TRBJ1-2; 8 bases map to TRBD1. Germline trimming cut 2 bases from V and 6 bases from J; bases unmatched to any gene: 5. Germline V gene lookup returns CDR1 SNHLY and CDR2 FYNNEI. This CDR3 contains 14 residues. The entire variable domain, with the rest obtained from reference TRBV2 and TRBJ1-2, is as follows: EPEVTQTPSHQVTQMGQEVILRCVPISNHLYFYWYRQILGQKVEFLVSFYNNEISEKSEIFDDQFSVERPDGSNFTLKIRSTKLEDSAMYFCASSEWGQDDGYTFGSGTRLTVV.

The J gene is TRBJ1-4, the V gene TRBV5-1; D gene uncertain. With 5 bases removed from V and 0 bases from J, the gap between germline ends came to 11 bases. This CDR3 region has 15 residues. Germline V gene lookup returns CDR1 SGHRS and CDR2 YFSETQ. The chain's CDR3 is CASRASVATNEKLFF. Written as DNA, the CDR3 is TGCGCCAGCAGGGCCTCAGTTGCAACTAATGAAAAACTGTTTTTT.

The rearrangement links TRBV24-1 to TRBJ1-5; maybe TRBD1 (6 bases). Germline lookup yields CDR1 KGHDR and CDR2 SFDVKD. This CDR3 comprises 13 residues. V dropped 4 bases and J dropped 5 bases, with 8 bases sitting between them. CDR3 bases: TGTGCCACCAGTGACCGGACAGATCAGCCCCAGCATTTT. It encodes CATSDRTDQPQHF.

The rearrangement uses TRBV2 and TRBJ1-2; 7 positions agree with TRBD1. Per the germline V gene, CDR1 is SNHLY and CDR2 is FYNNEI. With 6 bases clipped from V and 6 bases from J, the junction kept 10 bases outside the gene matches. The CDR3 consists of 14 residues. DNA for the CDR3: TGTGCCAGCAGCCGGGACAGCCAGACACATGGCTACACCTTC. Amino acids: CASSRDSQTHGYTF.

This chain uses TRBV19 with TRBJ1-1, with D perhaps TRBD1 (6 bases). From germline, CDR1 is LNHDA and CDR2 SQIVND (reference sequence). The germline V and J ends were trimmed by 5 bases and 4 bases, with 11 bases remaining between them. The CDR3 loop spans 13 amino acids. CDR3 residues: CASSQGLGTEAFF. The CDR3 DNA follows: TGTGCCAGTAGTCAGGGGTTGGGCACTGAAGCTTTCTTT.

The chain employs TRBV11-2 and TRBJ2-1; 10 bases are a match to TRBD1. J gave up 2 bases and V 5 bases, and 6 bases lay outside the gene matches. The germline CDR1 and CDR2 sequences are SGHAT and FQNNGV. There are 16 residues in the CDR3. As DNA, the CDR3 is TGTGCCAGCAGCACCCACGGGACAGGGGCCTACAATGAGCAGTTCTTC. Amino acids: CASSTHGTGAYNEQFF.

Of note for this clone: One end of the junction is discordant with germline, which a read error may explain. The chain has TRBV5-4 and TRBJ2-1; D is possibly TRBD2 (6 bases). This CDR3 comprises 12 residues. Germline V gene lookup returns CDR1 SGHNT and CDR2 YYREEE (reference sequence). The CDR3 sequence: CASGLSGVEQFF. In DNA, the CDR3 is TGTGCCAGCGGCTTGTCGGGAGTTGAGCAGTTCTTC. Together with reference TRBV5-4 and TRBJ2-1, the CDR3 gives the full variable domain: ETGVTQSPTHLIKTRGQQVTLRCSSQSGHNTVSWYQQALGQGPQFIFQYYREEENGRGNFPPRFSGLQFPNYSSELNVNALELDDSALYLCASGLSGVEQFFGPGTRLTVL.

V and J are TRBV3-1 (or the pseudogene TRBV3-2) and TRBJ2-5, with TRBD2 identical over 11 bases. Germline lookup yields CDR1 LGHDT and CDR2 YNNKEL (reference sequence). The CDR3 consists of 15 residues. The junction had 5 bases not matched to a gene; V was cut back by 6 bases and J by 2 bases. The CDR3 nucleotides read TGTGCCAGCAGGCCTAGACTAGCGGGACAAGAGACCCAGTACTTC. Its translation: CASRPRLAGQETQYF.

The rearrangement links TRBV27 to TRBJ2-1, with TRBD2 identical over 10 bases. Per germline, CDR1 MNHEY and CDR2 SMNVEV (reference sequence). J lost 7 bases, V lost 5 bases, and 11 bases had no gene match. The CDR3 totals 16 residues. The CDR3 spells CASSLLAGGLGNEQFF. CDR3 nucleotides: TGTGCCAGCAGTCTCTTAGCGGGGGGACTGGGGAATGAGCAGTTCTTC.

The chain employs TRBV29-1 and TRBJ2-7; D is unresolved. There are 14 residues in the CDR3. Germline-derived CDR1 and CDR2 are SQVTM and ANQGSEA. V shed 3 bases and J shed 0 bases, with 12 bases lying between them. CDR3 bases: TGCAGCGTTGAGTGGCTAGTTGGCTCCTACGAGCAGTACTTC. Its protein is CSVEWLVGSYEQYF.

This chain joins TRBV10-3 and TRBJ1-1; perhaps TRBD1 as D (6 bases). V was trimmed by 6 bases and J by 5 bases, leaving 16 bases between them. Germline values: CDR1 ENHRY, CDR2 SYGVKD. The CDR3 runs to 14 residues. The CDR3 region has the DNA TGTGCCATCAGCCCCGAGGGGGGGGGAACTGAAGCTTTCTTT. This translates into CAISPEGGGTEAFF.

The chain has TRBV30 and TRBJ1-1, with 7 bases identical to TRBD1. CDR1 and CDR2 from the germline V gene are GTSNPN and SVGIG (reference sequence). This CDR3 contains 13 residues. The J segment lost 4 bases and the V segment lost 3 bases, leaving 5 bases of the junction unmatched. CDR3 residues: CAWRIRDSTEAFF. The CDR3 nucleotides read TGTGCCTGGAGAATTCGGGACAGCACTGAAGCTTTCTTT.

The V gene is TRBV5-1, the J gene TRBJ1-1, with 9 bases aligning to TRBD1. The CDR3 runs to 15 residues. Per germline, CDR1 SGHRS and CDR2 YFSETQ. The J segment lost 7 bases and the V segment lost 4 bases, leaving 11 bases of the junction unmatched. The CDR3 sequence is CASSNPTGGTGEAFF. CDR3 nucleotide sequence: TGCGCCAGCAGCAACCCGACAGGGGGTACAGGTGAAGCTTTCTTT. Full variable domain (remainder filled in from reference TRBV5-1 and TRBJ1-1): KAGVTQTPRYLIKTRGQQVTLSCSPISGHRSVSWYQQTPGQGLQFLFEYFSETQRNKGNFPGRFSGRQFSNSRSEMNVSTLELGDSALYLCASSNPTGGTGEAFFGQGTRLTVV.

CDR3 DNA: TGTGCCAGCAGTTTAACTGGGAACACTGAAGCTTTCTTT. This encodes CASSLTGNTEAFF. The J gene is TRBJ1-1, the V gene TRBV12-3 or TRBV12-4; no firm D call. V lost 2 bases to trimming and J lost 1 base, with 5 bases between them. The CDR3 extends over 13 amino acids.

The V call is TRBV24-1, the J call TRBJ2-5, with 7 bases that match TRBD1. J gave up 4 bases and V 3 bases, and 7 bases lay outside the gene matches. Germline values: CDR1 KGHDR, CDR2 SFDVKD. This CDR3 is 15 amino acids long. The CDR3 DNA reads as TGTGCCACCAGTGATGTTACAGGGGTGGTAGAGACCCAGTACTTC. This translates into CATSDVTGVVETQYF.

This chain links TRBV18 with TRBJ2-5, with TRBD2 matching 10 bases. CDR1 and CDR2 (germline): KGHSH, LQKENI. The V gene end was trimmed by 3 bases and the J gene end by 3 bases; junction bases not matched to a gene: 7. The CDR3 extends over 16 amino acids. The CDR3 DNA reads as TGTGCCAGCTCACCGTCCCAGCGGGGGGGTAAAGAGACCCAGTACTTC. Translation gives CASSPSQRGGKETQYF.

Comments on this clone: One end of the junction varies from germline; a read error may be responsible. The chain employs TRBV10-2 and TRBJ2-3; 7 bases map to TRBD2. Germline V lookup: CDR1 WSHSY, CDR2 SAAADI. This CDR3 comprises 13 residues. Here the CDR3 DNA reads TGCGCCAGCAGTGAGTCCCTAGCGGACAATGTCCCATTT. Translated, it gives CASSESLADNVPF.

The chain combines TRBV19 with TRBJ2-5, with 13 bases fitting TRBD2. V was pared by 8 bases and J by 3 bases, with 6 bases of the junction left unmatched. The germline CDR1 and CDR2 sequences are LNHDA and SQIVND (reference sequence). The CDR3 covers 15 residues. The chain's CDR3 is CASQIGLAGEETQYF. DNA of the CDR3: TGTGCCAGTCAAATCGGACTAGCGGGAGAAGAGACCCAGTACTTC.

The rearrangement links TRBV6-6 to TRBJ1-4; TRBD1 matches 8 bases. This CDR3 has 14 amino acids. Germline CDR1 is MNHNY and CDR2 is SVGAGI (reference sequence). Germline trimming cut 7 bases from V and 8 bases from J; bases unmatched to any gene: 9. The CDR3 is CASIDRGREEKLFF. CDR3 coding DNA: TGTGCCAGCATAGACAGGGGACGAGAAGAAAAACTGTTTTTT.

The V call is TRBV14, the J call TRBJ1-6; the D gene is possibly TRBD1 (5 bases). The germline gives CDR1 SGHDN, CDR2 FVKESK. This CDR3 comprises 13 residues. Trimming removed 4 bases at V and 6 bases at J, with 7 bases between. The CDR3 here is CASSLTANSPLHF. The DNA for the CDR3 is TGTGCCAGCAGCCTGACAGCTAATTCACCCCTCCACTTT.